This TCR beta chain emerged from a study of T cells in tuberculosis. From germline, CDR1 is SGHNT and CDR2 YYREEE (reference sequence). This CDR3 has 14 amino acids. V trimming: 0 bases; J trimming: 8 bases; junction bases outside the gene matches: 7. Clones were read by immunoSEQ multiplex PCR, and TCRdb kept only the in-frame ones, dropping some. The sample has approximately 49,000 clones, around 96% seen once. Indicated time point: new active TB diagnosis, blood taken before or within 7 days of starting treatment. Sample: PBMCs, taken at tuberculosis diagnosis. The clonotype comes from an adult with tuberculosis. This chain joins TRBV5-4 and TRBJ1-2; 7 bases are a match to TRBD1. As DNA, the CDR3 is TGTGCCAGCAGCTTGGTCTCAACAGGGGAAGGCTACACCTTC. Protein product: CASSLVSTGEGYTF.